This T cell receptor (beta chain) was sequenced during a study of blood T cell repertoires in COVID-19. Across the whole study: The study drew acute and convalescent COVID-19 samples from the United States, Italy and Spain. PBMCs, B-cell-depleted T cells, or T cells were the source of the cDNA or gDNA that made up the material.

The CDR3 is 14 residues long. The germline V gene has CDR1 SGHVS and CDR2 FQNEAQ. The V segment lost 5 bases and the J segment 3 bases; nucleotides outside the gene matches: 6. As originally analysed: Amplified reference gene primers provided the basis for estimating nucleated cell counts. Profiled with immunoSEQ multiplex PCR; TCRdb holds only in-frame clones, not every one. The V and J calls and clone size were taken over from that table, and D and trimming were inferred from the DNA. This table has about 100,000 clones, around four fifths appearing once. This clone was recorded only once. Specimen: peripheral blood. The receptor comes from a man in his fifties with active or convalescent COVID-19. J is TRBJ2-7 and V is TRBV7-8; 8 nucleotides line up with TRBD1. The CDR3 nucleotides are TGTGCCAGCAGCGGACAGGGTTTCGGCTACGAGCAGTACTTC. Protein: CASSGQGFGYEQYF.